This T cell receptor (beta chain) was retrieved from a study of post-analysis software for immune sequencing data. A single count supports this clonotype. A read error may produce the germline difference seen at one junction end. The TCR beta cDNA libraries contained unique molecular identifiers. In TCRdb, the PCR reads were re-called with MiXCR into one record per CDR3 protein. The repertoire holds more than 500,000 distinct CDR3 sequences, around 34% seen once, with approximately 5.4% in the top ten. The sequence was obtained from a girl younger than 18 with multiple sclerosis. The sequencing sample was made of blood.

The CDR3 DNA reads as TGTGCCATCAGGGGAGGGGAAACAGGGACAGGGGCCAACGTCCCGACTTTC. Translation gives CAIRGGETGTGANVPTF. The chain links TRBV10-3 to TRBJ2-6; 10 nucleotides align to TRBD1. This CDR3 contains 17 residues. Germline CDR1 reads ENHRY; CDR2 reads SYGVKD.